Included here is one T cell receptor (beta chain) sequence, with context. Amplified regions were TCR beta CDR3 sequences from RNA transcripts. The TCR CDR3 was amplified in a first-round RT-PCR using the HTBI primer set. TCRdb re-called the multiplex PCR reads with MiXCR, one entry per CDR3 protein. Among 650,000 to 850,000 distinct CDR3 sequences listed, over 15% were seen once. V lost 10 bases and J lost 6, with 19 bases in between. Looked up from germline, CDR1 is MNHEY and CDR2 is SMNVEV (reference sequence). The CDR3 loop spans 14 amino acids. These data come from a study of T cells in Graves' hyperthyroidism and ophthalmopathy.

V and J are TRBV27 and TRBJ2-1, with D possibly being TRBD2 (5 bases). The specimen was blood. The TCR comes from a woman aged 45-59 years with Graves' hyperthyroidism that later progressed to Graves' ophthalmopathy. The CDR3 nucleotides are TGTGCCACCGCGTCTCAGGTGGGGAGCAATGAGCAGTTCTTC. It yields the protein CATASQVGSNEQFF.